This T cell receptor beta chain was captured by sequencing in a study of blood T cells in healthy people across ages. Study-level points and caveats: Per million T cells, TCR beta diversity dropped roughly linearly as age increased.

Then a second PCR, running about 6 to 11 cycles, was carried out with a sample-barcoded 5' primer and a J-beta primer mix. TCRdb called the 5' RACE reads again in MiXCR, with one record for every CDR3 protein. The data contain 760,000 or so distinct CDR3 sequences, roughly 25% of them singletons. Worth noting for this clonotype: As yet, its antigen is unknown.

This CDR3 is built from 15 residues. Germline V lookup: CDR1 SGHKS, CDR2 YYEKEE (reference sequence). Trimming took 3 bases from V and 5 from J; bases not matched to a gene: 6. Another study also made use of these data, one on T cells of mothers and their children.

The chain is built from TRBV5-5 and TRBJ2-5; TRBD1 matches at 11 bases. The sequence came from a boy under 18 in good health. Sequencing used blood. The CDR3 loop reads CASSWTGGLWETQYF. For the CDR3, the DNA is TGTGCCAGCAGCTGGACAGGGGGCCTGTGGGAGACCCAGTACTTC.